What follows describes a single T cell receptor beta chain. The source of the sample is a study of blood T cell repertoires in COVID-19. This table comes from immunoSEQ multiplex PCR, and its TCRdb copy is limited to in-frame clones, with some not included. The table has about 270,000 clones, 86% seen once. V was cut by 2 bases and J by 6 bases, with 14 bases left in between. Germline values: CDR1 MDHEN, CDR2 SYDVKM. This CDR3 has 15 amino acids. This receptor was identified in a woman aged 30 to 39 with COVID-19, enrolled during active disease. This rearrangement joins TRBV28 to TRBJ1-5; TRBD1 is a possible D gene (6 bases). Input material: peripheral blood. The CDR3 here is CASSLGGKGVQPQHF. CDR3 nucleotide sequence: TGTGCCAGCAGTTTAGGGGGAAAGGGGGTTCAGCCCCAGCATTTT.